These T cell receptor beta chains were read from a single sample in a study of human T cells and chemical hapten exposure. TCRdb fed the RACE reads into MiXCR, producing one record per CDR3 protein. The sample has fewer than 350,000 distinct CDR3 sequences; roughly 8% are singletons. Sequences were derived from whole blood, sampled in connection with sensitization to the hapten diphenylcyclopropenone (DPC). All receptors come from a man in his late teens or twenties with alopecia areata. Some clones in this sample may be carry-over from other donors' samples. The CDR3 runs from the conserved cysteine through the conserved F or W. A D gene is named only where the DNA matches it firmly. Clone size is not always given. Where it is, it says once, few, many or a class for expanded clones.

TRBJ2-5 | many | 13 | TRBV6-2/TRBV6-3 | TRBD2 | CASKSGGSGTQYF
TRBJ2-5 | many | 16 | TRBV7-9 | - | CASSRDPGRLPETQYF
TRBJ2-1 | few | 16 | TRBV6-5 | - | CASSSVLPSSYNEQFF
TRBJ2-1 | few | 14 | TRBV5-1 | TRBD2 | CASSIRSGGALQFF
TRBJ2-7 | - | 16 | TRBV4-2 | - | CASSQVSAESSYEQYF
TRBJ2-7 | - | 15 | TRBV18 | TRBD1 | CASSPVDRGSYEQYF
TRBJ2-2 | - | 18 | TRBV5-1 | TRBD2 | CASSLLTGLAVNTGELFF
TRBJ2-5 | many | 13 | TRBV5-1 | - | CASSLAPLETQYF
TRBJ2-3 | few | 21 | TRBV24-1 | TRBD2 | CATSDSPGLAGGPSSTDTQYF
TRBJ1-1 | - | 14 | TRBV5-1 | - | CASSTGTANTEAFF
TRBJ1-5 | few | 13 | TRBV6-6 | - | CASSFQGGQPQHF
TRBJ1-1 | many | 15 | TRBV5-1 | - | CASSLSGTANTEAFF
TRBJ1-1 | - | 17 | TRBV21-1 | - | CASSTAGTGDPNTEAFF
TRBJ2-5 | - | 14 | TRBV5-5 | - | CASVGRGFPGTQYF
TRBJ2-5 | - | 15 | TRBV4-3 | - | CASSQDWGRRETQYF
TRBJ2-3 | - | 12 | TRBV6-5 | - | CASSRQSDTQYF
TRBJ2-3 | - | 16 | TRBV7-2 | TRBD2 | CASSLVGSGGTDTQYF
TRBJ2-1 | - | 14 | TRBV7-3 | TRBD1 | CASSLKGALNEQFF
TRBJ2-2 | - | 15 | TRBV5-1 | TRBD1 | CASSGDRPSTGELFF
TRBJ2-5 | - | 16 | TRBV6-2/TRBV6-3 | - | CASNWDSARFQETQYF
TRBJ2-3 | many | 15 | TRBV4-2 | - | CASSQEAGFGDTQYF
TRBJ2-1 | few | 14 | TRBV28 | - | CASSSPTWGHEQFF
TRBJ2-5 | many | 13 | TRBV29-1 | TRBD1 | CSVDPTGEETQYF
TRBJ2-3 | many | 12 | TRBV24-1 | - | CATSERADTQYF
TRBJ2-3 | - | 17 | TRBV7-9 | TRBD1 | CASSSRLDRGNTDTQYF
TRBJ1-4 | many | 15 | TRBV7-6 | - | CASSLGRGENEKLFF
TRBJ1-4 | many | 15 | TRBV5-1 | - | CASSQAGQSNEKLFF
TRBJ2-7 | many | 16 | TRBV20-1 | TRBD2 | CSARGISGGLTYEQYF
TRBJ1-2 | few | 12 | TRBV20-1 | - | CSARVTGYGYTF
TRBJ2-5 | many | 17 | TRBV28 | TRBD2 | CASNPIFASGGTETQYF
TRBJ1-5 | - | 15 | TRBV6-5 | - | CASSYSLNSNQPQHF